The 30 T cell receptor beta chains given below trace back to one sample, sequenced in a study of blood T cell repertoires in COVID-19. This table comes from immunoSEQ multiplex PCR, and its TCRdb copy is limited to in-frame clones, with some not included. The data contain about 120,000 clones, about 89% of them singletons. The sequenced sample was peripheral blood. The receptor set was obtained from a man aged 55 to 70 with COVID-19, enrolled during active disease.

The genes are TRBV9 and TRBJ2-2; D gene unclear. V lost 6 bases and J 1 base, leaving 7 bases between the germline ends. Germline V CDR1 and CDR2: SGDLS, YYNGEE. This CDR3 is built from 13 residues. CDR3 region: CASNEMNTGELFF. For the CDR3, the DNA is TGTGCCAGCAACGAGATGAACACCGGGGAGCTGTTTTTT. The variable domain in full, completed from reference TRBV9 and TRBJ2-2, reads DSGVTQTPKHLITATGQRVTLRCSPRSGDLSVYWYQQSLDQGLQFLIQYYNGEERAKGNILERFSAQQFPDLHSELNLSSLELGDSALYFCASNEMNTGELFFGEGSRLTVL.

This sequence joins TRBV6-5 and TRBJ1-1; possible D gene TRBD1, 5 bases. Trimming removed 4 bases from V and 6 bases from J, with 15 bases in between. Germline CDR1 is MNHEY and CDR2 is SVGAGI. CDR3 size: 14 residues. The DNA of the CDR3 is TGTGCCAGCAGTTCACCTCGGGGGAGTCCTGAAGCTTTCTTT. Translated, it gives CASSSPRGSPEAFF.

CDR3 sequence reads: CASSSIRGAMGYGYTF. CDR3 DNA sequence: TGTGCCAGTAGTTCAATCAGGGGGGCAATGGGATATGGCTACACCTTC. V and J are TRBV19 and TRBJ1-2, with TRBD1 matching 7 bases. CDR3 length: 16 residues. The ends lost 5 bases at V and 5 bases at J; junction bases unmatched: 14. Per the germline V gene, CDR1 is LNHDA and CDR2 is SQIVND (reference sequence).

The rearrangement uses TRBV7-8 and TRBJ2-1; possible D gene TRBD2, 6 bases. Germline lookup yields CDR1 SGHVS and CDR2 FQNEAQ. This CDR3 contains 16 residues. The germline V and J ends were trimmed by 2 bases and 2 bases, with 13 bases remaining between them. CDR3: CASSLIGGVAYNEQFF. Written as DNA, the CDR3 is TGTGCCAGCAGCTTAATAGGAGGGGTAGCCTACAATGAGCAGTTCTTC.

V usage is TRBV12-3 or TRBV12-4 and J usage is TRBJ2-7; D is perhaps TRBD1 (5 bases). Trimming stripped 6 bases from V and 3 bases from J, with 12 bases between. CDR3 size: 13 residues. CDR3 region: CASRNTGDYEQYF. CDR3 coding DNA: TGTGCCAGCAGAAATACAGGAGACTACGAGCAGTACTTC.

CDR3 amino acids: CASSPQLNTEAFF. The CDR3 DNA sequence: TGTGCCAGCAGCCCCCAGTTGAACACTGAAGCTTTCTTT. The chain recombines TRBV11-2 with TRBJ1-1; D is unresolved. Germline CDR1 and CDR2: SGHAT and FQNNGV. The CDR3 runs to 13 residues. V was pared by 5 bases and J by 0 bases, with 7 bases between.

The chain recombines TRBV7-2 with TRBJ1-6; 8 positions match TRBD1. Germline V gene sequence: CDR1 SGHTA, CDR2 FQGNSA. V trimming: 5 bases; J trimming: 10 bases; junction bases outside the gene matches: 4. The CDR3 has 13 residues. In nucleotides, the CDR3 is TGTGCCAGCAGCGCGGACAGGGTGTCACCCCTCCACTTT. This encodes CASSADRVSPLHF.

The V and J genes are TRBV7-9 and TRBJ1-2; 7 positions match TRBD1. Germline-derived CDR1 and CDR2 are SEHNR and FQNEAQ (reference sequence). The trim removed 3 bases at V and 6 bases at J, leaving 4 bases unmatched. There are 13 residues in the CDR3. DNA for the CDR3: TGTGCCAGCAGCTTGTCCGGGACAGATGGCTACACCTTC. This gives the protein CASSLSGTDGYTF.

The genes are TRBV13 and TRBJ1-1; D possibly corresponds to TRBD1 (6 bases). CDR1 is PRHDT and CDR2 is FYEKMQ in the germline V gene (reference sequence). The V and J ends lost 4 bases and 1 base respectively, with 22 bases between them. CDR3 length: 18 amino acids. DNA for the CDR3: TGTGCCAGCAGCTCCTTGACGGTCAGGGACACATCGAACACTGAAGCTTTCTTT. Protein product: CASSSLTVRDTSNTEAFF.

The chain combines TRBV18 with TRBJ1-2; D may be TRBD1 (5 bases). CDR3 size: 13 residues. Germline V gene data show CDR1 as KGHSH and CDR2 as LQKENI. The V end lost 3 bases, the J end lost 5 bases, and 10 bases lay between the germline ends. CDR3 loop: CASSPGTTYGYTF. The DNA of the CDR3 is TGTGCCAGCTCACCTGGGACTACTTATGGCTACACCTTC.

This chain uses TRBV7-2 with TRBJ2-4, with TRBD2 matching over 14 bases. The CDR3 runs to 18 residues. Germline V lookup: CDR1 SGHTA, CDR2 FQGNSA. V dropped 1 base and J dropped 10; count of bases not matched to a gene: 12. The CDR3 sequence: CASSLGTATSGGAGIQYF. The CDR3 bases are TGTGCCAGCAGCTTAGGGACTGCGACTAGCGGGGGGGCTGGGATTCAGTACTTC.

This chain joins TRBV11-1 and TRBJ2-7, with TRBD1 matching 10 bases. The germline V gene encodes CDR1 SGHAT and CDR2 FQDESV (reference sequence). The CDR3 loop spans 15 amino acids. The V gene end was trimmed by 5 bases and the J gene end by 3 bases; junction bases not matched to a gene: 7. CDR3 amino acids: CASSEVGTGVYEQYF. The CDR3 region has the DNA TGTGCCAGCAGCGAAGTCGGGACAGGGGTCTACGAGCAGTACTTC.

This chain links TRBV6-5 with TRBJ1-2; 8 bases map to TRBD1. This CDR3 contains 14 residues. Germline V lookup: CDR1 MNHEY, CDR2 SVGAGI. J gave up 4 bases and V 6 bases, and 7 bases lay outside the gene matches. The chain's CDR3 is CASRTGERGYGYTF. In DNA form, the CDR3 reads TGTGCCAGCAGGACAGGGGAGCGTGGCTATGGCTACACCTTC.

This chain links TRBV9 with TRBJ2-7; 10 positions agree with TRBD1. Germline values: CDR1 SGDLS, CDR2 YYNGEE. After removal of 4 bases from V and 5 bases from J, the junction contained 9 bases not matched to a gene. This CDR3 has 15 amino acids. Here the CDR3 reads CASSLPGTGADEQYF. The CDR3 DNA reads as TGTGCCAGCAGCTTACCCGGGACAGGGGCTGACGAGCAGTACTTC. Full variable domain (outside the CDR3, taken from reference TRBV9 and TRBJ2-7): DSGVTQTPKHLITATGQRVTLRCSPRSGDLSVYWYQQSLDQGLQFLIQYYNGEERAKGNILERFSAQQFPDLHSELNLSSLELGDSALYFCASSLPGTGADEQYFGPGTRLTVT.

V usage is TRBV5-6 and J usage is TRBJ1-5, with D perhaps matching TRBD1 (5 bases). Trimming stripped 2 bases from V and 6 bases from J, with 12 bases between. CDR3 length equals 14 residues. CDR1 and CDR2 from the germline V gene are SGHDT and YYEEEE. Written as DNA, the CDR3 is TGTGCCAGCAGCTTTTTCGTGGGGGGTCAGCCCCAGCATTTT. It yields the protein CASSFFVGGQPQHF.

The chain is built from TRBV7-2 and TRBJ2-4; weak D call: TRBD2 (6 bases). This CDR3 has 13 residues. Germline V gene sequence: CDR1 SGHTA, CDR2 FQGNSA. The germline V and J ends were trimmed by 0 bases and 14 bases, with 14 bases remaining between them. The CDR3 DNA sequence: TGTGCCAGCAGCTTAGCCCCAGGCGGGACGGAGTACTTC. This encodes CASSLAPGGTEYF. Supplemented by reference TRBV7-2 and TRBJ2-4, the full variable domain reads GAGVSQSPSNKVTEKGKDVELRCDPISGHTALYWYRQSLGQGLEFLIYFQGNSAPDKSGLPSDRFSAERTGGSVSTLTIQRTQQEDSAVYLCASSLAPGGTEYFGAGTRLSVL.

This clone was recorded only once. V usage is TRBV9 and J usage is TRBJ2-1, with D perhaps TRBD1 (6 bases). Germline lookup yields CDR1 SGDLS and CDR2 YYNGEE. V lost 3 bases to trimming and J lost 2 bases, with 12 bases between them. CDR3 length: 15 amino acids. CDR3 loop: CASSETGLPYNEQFF. CDR3 bases: TGTGCCAGCAGCGAAACAGGGCTACCCTACAATGAGCAGTTCTTC.

The chain joins TRBV19 to TRBJ1-2; D is ambiguous. The CDR3 is 13 amino acids. The V gene lost 2 bases and the J gene lost 5 bases, with 9 bases spanning the gap. The germline V gene has CDR1 LNHDA and CDR2 SQIVND (reference sequence). CDR3 DNA: TGTGCCAGTAGTATAAACGGAGGATATGGCTACACCTTC. The encoded protein is CASSINGGYGYTF.

This chain links TRBV13 with TRBJ1-4; 7 nucleotides align to TRBD1. Germline-derived CDR1 and CDR2 are PRHDT and FYEKMQ (reference sequence). The CDR3 is made up of 15 amino acids. Germline trimming cut 3 bases from V and 4 bases from J; bases unmatched to any gene: 5. Written as DNA, the CDR3 is TGTGCCAGCAGCTTCCGGGACAGAGATAATGAAAAACTGTTTTTT. It encodes CASSFRDRDNEKLFF.

The chain is built from TRBV24-1 and TRBJ2-5; the D gene is possibly TRBD1 (5 bases). The CDR3 length is 15 residues. V shed 5 bases and J shed 1 base, with 13 bases lying between them. Germline CDR1 and CDR2: KGHDR and SFDVKD. CDR3 nucleotides: TGTGCCACCAGTGCTGGACACAGCTCCCAAGAGACCCAGTACTTC. Translating it yields CATSAGHSSQETQYF.

This clone showed up just once. V usage is TRBV2 and J usage is TRBJ1-6; TRBD1 matches 8 bases. The CDR3 consists of 17 residues. The trim removed 0 bases at V and 7 bases at J, leaving 8 bases unmatched. CDR1 SNHLY and CDR2 FYNNEI come from the germline V gene. CDR3 region: CASSEAQGAGRNSPLHF. The DNA of the CDR3 is TGTGCCAGCAGTGAAGCGCAGGGGGCGGGAAGAAATTCACCCCTCCACTTT.

This sequence joins TRBV3-1 (or the pseudogene TRBV3-2) and TRBJ1-6; weak D call: TRBD1 (5 bases). The CDR3 spans 15 residues. Germline loops: CDR1 LGHDT, CDR2 YNNKEL (reference sequence). V was cut by 4 bases and J by 4 bases, with 11 bases left in between. The CDR3 DNA follows: TGTGCCAGCAGCCGCCCCGCAGGGTATAATTCACCCCTCCACTTT. Translation: CASSRPAGYNSPLHF.

This clone appeared once. The V gene is TRBV5-4, the J gene TRBJ2-4; 9 nucleotides line up with TRBD1. J lost 6 bases, V lost 4 bases, and 17 bases had no gene match. The CDR3 runs to 18 residues. CDR1 and CDR2 from the germline V gene are SGHNT and YYREEE (reference sequence). The CDR3 nucleotides read TGTGCCAGCAGCCCCTCGGGACAGGGTAGTTATGCTGGAAACATTCAGTACTTC. It yields the protein CASSPSGQGSYAGNIQYF.

This clone was seen a single time. This chain uses TRBV3-1 (or the pseudogene TRBV3-2) with TRBJ1-5; the D gene is possibly TRBD1 (6 bases). This CDR3 comprises 15 residues. Germline CDR1 is LGHDT and CDR2 is YNNKEL (reference sequence). V was cut by 1 base and J by 7 bases, with 14 bases left in between. The CDR3 DNA reads as TGTGCCAGCAGCCAAGGCCGGACAGCCGGCCAGCCCCAGCATTTT. This codes for CASSQGRTAGQPQHF.

This sequence joins TRBV10-3 and TRBJ1-1; 8 bases line up with TRBD1. Germline CDR1 and CDR2: ENHRY and SYGVKD. Germline trimming cut 0 bases from V and 0 bases from J; bases unmatched to any gene: 6. The CDR3 covers 17 residues. Here the CDR3 reads CAISESTHRGMNTEAFF. The CDR3 coding sequence is TGTGCCATCAGTGAGTCTACCCACAGGGGGATGAACACTGAAGCTTTCTTT.

The V gene is TRBV11-2, the J gene TRBJ1-1; D possibly corresponds to TRBD1 (5 bases). Trimming took 1 base from V and 7 from J, leaving 19 bases between them. The length of the CDR3 is 16 residues. Germline CDR1 and CDR2: SGHAT and FQNNGV. CDR3 residues: CASSLVSAGLKDEAFF. The CDR3 bases are TGTGCCAGCAGCTTAGTATCTGCAGGGCTTAAGGATGAAGCTTTCTTT.

V is TRBV25-1 and J is TRBJ1-1, with 7 bases fitting TRBD1. The V segment lost 6 bases and the J segment 3 bases; nucleotides outside the gene matches: 16. CDR1 MGHDK and CDR2 SYGVNS come from the germline V gene. The CDR3 is 17 amino acids. CDR3 amino acids: CASRPTGVILEDTEAFF. The CDR3, as DNA: TGTGCCAGCAGGCCTACAGGGGTTATACTTGAAGACACTGAAGCTTTCTTT. Full variable domain (missing parts from reference TRBV25-1 and TRBJ1-1): EADIYQTPRYLVIGTGKKITLECSQTMGHDKMYWYQQDPGMELHLIHYSYGVNSTEKGDLSSESTVSRIRTEHFPLTLESARPSHTSQYLCASRPTGVILEDTEAFFGQGTRLTVV.

The chain uses TRBV29-1 and TRBJ1-2; 8 bases line up with TRBD1. From germline, CDR1 is SQVTM and CDR2 ANQGSEA. The CDR3 is made up of 14 amino acids. Germline trimming cut 5 bases from V and 2 bases from J; bases unmatched to any gene: 7. CDR3 coding DNA: TGCAGCGTTCGAGGACAGGGCGGGAACTATGGCTACACCTTC. Residues: CSVRGQGGNYGYTF. Full variable domain (remainder filled in from reference TRBV29-1 and TRBJ1-2): SAVISQKPSRDICQRGTSLTIQCQVDSQVTMMFWYRQQPGQSLTLIATANQGSEATYESGFVIDKFPISRPNLTFSTLTVSNMSPEDSSIYLCSVRGQGGNYGYTFGSGTRLTVV.

By its share, this clone is medium-sized. The genes are TRBV14 and TRBJ1-2; D perhaps matches TRBD1 (6 bases). The CDR3 sequence is 13 residues long. V gave up 7 bases and J gave up 8 bases, with 17 bases separating them. Germline CDR1 is SGHDN and CDR2 is FVKESK. The CDR3 DNA sequence: TGTGCCAGCACCAATATACAGGGAAGCGGCTACACCTTC. Its translation is CASTNIQGSGYTF.

The CDR3 sequence: CASSTSGANYGYTF. The CDR3 DNA follows: TGTGCCAGCAGCACAAGTGGGGCCAACTATGGCTACACCTTC. V usage is TRBV7-8 and J usage is TRBJ1-2, with D maybe TRBD1 (5 bases). Germline CDR1 reads SGHVS; CDR2 reads FQNEAQ. The CDR3 extends over 14 amino acids. V was clipped by 5 bases and J by 2 bases, with 12 bases between them. Using reference TRBV7-8 and TRBJ1-2 for the parts outside the CDR3, the full variable domain is GAGVSQSPRYKVAKRGQDVALRCDPISGHVSLFWYQQALGQGPEFLTYFQNEAQLDKSGLPSDRFFAERPEGSVSTLKIQRTQQEDSAVYLCASSTSGANYGYTFGSGTRLTVV.